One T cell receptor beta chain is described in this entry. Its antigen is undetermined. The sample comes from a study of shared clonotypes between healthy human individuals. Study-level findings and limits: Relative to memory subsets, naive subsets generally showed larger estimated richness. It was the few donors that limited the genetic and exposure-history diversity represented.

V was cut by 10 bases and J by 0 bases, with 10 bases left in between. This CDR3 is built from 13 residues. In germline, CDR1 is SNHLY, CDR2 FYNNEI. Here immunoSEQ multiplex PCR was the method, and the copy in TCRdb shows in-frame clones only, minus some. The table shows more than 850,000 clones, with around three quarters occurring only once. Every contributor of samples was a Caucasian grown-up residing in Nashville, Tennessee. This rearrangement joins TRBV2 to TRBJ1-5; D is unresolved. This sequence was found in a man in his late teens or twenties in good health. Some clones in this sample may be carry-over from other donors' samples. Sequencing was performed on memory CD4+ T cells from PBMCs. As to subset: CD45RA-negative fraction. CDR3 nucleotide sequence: TGTGCCACCTCGGGAGATAGCAATCAGCCCCAGCATTTT. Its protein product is CATSGDSNQPQHF.